The entry below describes one TCR beta chain. The data were taken from a study of T cell changes during pregnancy in multiple sclerosis. V gave up 2 bases and J gave up 7 bases, with 17 bases separating them. Germline values: CDR1 SEHNR, CDR2 FQNEAQ (reference sequence). The CDR3 spans 16 residues. TCRdb's copy holds only in-frame clones and misses some; the assay was immunoSEQ multiplex PCR. The sample lists tens of thousands of clones, roughly 93% occurring once. The origin of this receptor is a female donor with multiple sclerosis, enrolled in a pregnancy study. The V and J genes are TRBV7-9 and TRBJ2-2, with TRBD2 as a possible D gene (6 bases). This sample comprised CD8+ T cells from peripheral blood mononuclear cells, obtained in the third trimester of pregnancy. CDR3 DNA sequence: TGTGCCAGCAGCTTACCTCGGGCGGGGACGTACGGGGAGCTGTTTTTT. Amino acid sequence: CASSLPRAGTYGELFF.